This TCR beta chain originates from a study of naive and memory T cell subsets listed by TCRdb under 2017. As for the study more broadly: An open-source, UMI-based TCR alpha and beta sequencing pipeline was applied to sorted naive and memory peripheral blood T cell subsets. IgG serology results and the functional CMV T cell responses were in complete agreement. RNA was DNase-treated and reverse transcribed with TCR constant-region primers, mostly using SuperScript III.

The receptor library was made with UMI-ligation and nested PCR. To cover both TRBC1 and TRBC2, the beta constant-region primer consisted of an equimolar mix of two oligonucleotides. The ligated cDNA went through four rounds of PCR with nested alpha and beta constant-region primers together with the SP2 primer. T4 RNA ligase 1 ligated a single-stranded oligonucleotide carrying the SP2 primer and a 12-nucleotide UMI to the cDNA 3' end. Incubation of the ligation reaction lasted about 20-25 hours at 16 degrees C. To avoid over-amplification, PCR2 was usually performed as a SYBR Green qPCR and halted once a predetermined threshold was reached. All purifications after the first were performed with Agencourt AMPure XP magnetic beads. Libraries were quantified by Qubit and checked on a TapeStation, where a main peak was expected near 650 bp. Sequencing of the pooled libraries was done on an Illumina MiSeq using v2 2x251 paired-end kits, which typically yielded roughly 0.9-2.2 million reads per sample. Each sample's library went into the pool at 4 nM, and roughly 4.5-8% PhiX was added to help with cluster recognition. The study's processing was this. V and J genes were assigned to Demultiplexor-processed FASTQ reads by Decombinator through tag matching, with a single base-pair mismatch being allowed. Collapsinator relied on UMIs to fix sequencing errors as well as frequency errors caused by PCR heterogeneity. TCRs were translated and CDR3s were extracted from the conserved cysteine to the FGXG phenylalanine by CDR3Translator, with non-productive sequences being flagged. Repertoires were subsampled to equal numbers of UMI-defined TCRs before Gini, Shannon entropy and inverse Simpson indices were calculated. Within the linear range, a power law was fitted by maximum likelihood to the distributions of clonotype abundance. On one naive CD8 sample, the pipeline and MIGEC gave similar UMI counts, unique TCR numbers and clonal distributions. In one analysis, naive TCRs also found in any memory subset of the same donor were removed from the naive repertoire. A set of several thousand CMV-associated CDR3 sequences, compiled from VDJdb and a published dataset, was used to search the repertoires. Clones were called with MiXCR by TCRdb after fastp trimmed the public reads at Q25, and only in-frame beta chains were retained. Each CDR3 protein gets just one entry, which takes the most common genes and DNA from the rows behind it. TCRdb's processing, not the authors', yielded these V and J calls. The sample table holds 150,000 or so distinct CDR3 sequences, of which roughly 22% were seen once. The ten largest clones represent about 0.11% of the sample.

TCR alpha and beta chain libraries were amplified separately from the second PCR step onward. Donor CMV status was determined by IFNgamma production from CD4+ T cells after overnight stimulation of fresh PBMCs with CMV viral lysate. CD4 T cells were positively selected with Miltenyi beads, followed by positive selection of CD8 T cells from the CD4-negative fraction. Cells were stained for CD3, CD4, CD8, CD45RA, CD27 and a live/dead dye and were sorted on a BD Aria II into four subsets based on CD45RA and CD27. A few healthy volunteers provided blood, and each donor's sample was split into CD4 and CD8 T cells and then further divided into four differentiation subsets. About 120 ml of peripheral blood was drawn per donor, and PBMC were isolated by Ficoll-Paque PLUS density-gradient centrifugation. After sorting, cells were lysed in RLT buffer, RNA was extracted using a Qiagen RNeasy kit, and the extracted RNA was stored at -80 degrees C.

From V the trimming removes 4 bases and from J it removes 5 bases, while the gene matches leave 1 base of the junction unaccounted for. The CDR3 covers 12 residues, taking in both the cysteine and the phenylalanine. Left in the record is the CDR3 DNA by itself, 36 bases read in frame from the first base. CDR1 DFQATT and CDR2 SNEGSKA were looked up in the germline V gene (reference sequence). Ten or more counts support this clonotype. No cognate antigen has been identified for it. Qualities for individual bases were not recorded, and no much larger clone is one base off. Overall study results and their limits: RNA-based TCR counts may be affected by expression changes linked to T cell activation and differentiation. After error correction, over 90% of naive TCR sequences appeared only once, giving much steeper abundance distributions than memory subsets. Naive repertoires, especially CD8, contained a few larger clonotypes, possibly memory cells re-expressing CD45RA. The abundance of TCRs followed a power law with an exponent that differed between naive and memory subsets yet stayed consistent across the three individuals. In both CD4 and CD8 cells, a rise in Gini index and a fall in Shannon and inverse Simpson diversity were observed from naive through CM, EM and EMRA. Each clonotype was defined as a single alpha or beta chain sequence rather than as a paired alpha/beta receptor. No ground truth was available to validate the repertoire findings for the naive and memory subsets.

The rearranged segments are TRBV20-1 and TRBJ1-5, with 8 central nucleotides matching TRBD1. Input material: naive CD4+ T cells from blood. The cell subset or site tag for this specimen amounts to: naive T cells, CD45RA high CD27+. The source is a human donor in good health. The DNA sequence reads TGCAGTGCTACGACAGGGGATCAGCCCCAGCATTTT. Its coded protein is CSATTGDQPQHF.